The 2 T cell receptor beta chains below all came from one sample that was sequenced in a study of blood T cell repertoires in COVID-19 (dated by TCRdb to 2018 to 2021). Library preparation was by the immunoSEQ multiplex PCR assay. This is the immuneACCESS table as TCRdb keeps it, with only in-frame sequences that have V and J called. A part of the clones is gone; compared with another copy, unresolved V genes explain less than half, and the rest is unexplained. Across this sample there are some 200,000 clones, with more than 70% seen only once. The ten biggest clones cover less than 9% of the sample. The sequencing input was peripheral blood. These receptors were collected from a woman aged 55-69 years with acute or convalescent COVID-19.

In its sample, this clone was seen once. This chain uses TRBV11-2 with TRBJ1-1; D unclear. With 6 bases removed from V and 5 bases from J, the gap between germline ends came to 10 bases. Per the germline V gene, CDR1 is SGHAT and CDR2 is FQNNGV. This CDR3 spans 12 amino acids. DNA of the CDR3: TGTGCCAGCAGGGGAGAGGTGACTGAAGCTTTCTTT. Its protein is CASRGEVTEAFF.

V and J are TRBV19 and TRBJ1-5; D is unresolved. Trimming removed 4 bases at V and 5 bases at J, with 6 bases between. This CDR3 is built from 12 residues. CDR1 is LNHDA, CDR2 SQIVND, per germline (reference sequence). The CDR3 coding sequence is TGTGCCAGTAGTACGAGGGATCAGCCCCAGCATTTT. Its protein is CASSTRDQPQHF.